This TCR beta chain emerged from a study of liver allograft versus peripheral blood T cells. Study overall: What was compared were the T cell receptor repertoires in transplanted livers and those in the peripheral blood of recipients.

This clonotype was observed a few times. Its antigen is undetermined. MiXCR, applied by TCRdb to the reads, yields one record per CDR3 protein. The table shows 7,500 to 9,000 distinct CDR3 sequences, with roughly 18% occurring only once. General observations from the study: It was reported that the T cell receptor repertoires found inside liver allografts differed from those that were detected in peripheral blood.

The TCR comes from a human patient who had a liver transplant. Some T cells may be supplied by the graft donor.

The CDR3 region is CASSHSGQGVLGFF. The CDR3 coding sequence is TGTGCCAGCAGCCACTCGGGGCAGGGGGTACTCGGTTTCTTT. V gene TRBV12-3 or TRBV12-4 combines with J gene TRBJ1-1, with 7 nucleotides matching TRBD1. The CDR3 has 14 amino acids. After removal of 6 bases from V and 13 bases from J, the junction contained 17 bases not matched to a gene.